The 3 T cell receptor beta chains below were found in one sample sequenced in a study of cytomegalovirus exposure and HLA in healthy donors (dated by TCRdb to between 2016 and 2019). Receptors were amplified or captured by the immunoSEQ multiplex PCR assay. For the multiplex PCR, a mixture combining 60 forward primers for TCR Vbeta segments and 13 reverse primers for TCR Jbeta segments was used. TCRdb stores this immuneACCESS table with in-frame sequences only. Part of the clones is absent; in the studies checked, under half of the shortfall reflects unresolved V genes, and no reason is known for the rest. The sample table contains about 200,000 clones; only one count was recorded for over 75% of them. Less than 2% of the sample is in the top ten clones. What was sequenced was PBMCs. Receptors originate from a male donor in good health and CMV-seronegative.

The V call is TRBV4-3, the J call TRBJ2-1; maybe TRBD2 (6 bases). The CDR3 totals 17 residues. Germline V CDR1 and CDR2: LGHNA, YSLEER. The germline V and J ends were trimmed by 1 base and 0 bases, with 13 bases remaining between them. The CDR3 coding sequence is TGCGCCAGCAGCCAAGCGAGTGGGGGGAGCTCCTACAATGAGCAGTTCTTC. This translates into CASSQASGGSSYNEQFF.

The rearrangement joins TRBV5-1 to TRBJ1-6; 7 bases fit TRBD1. The CDR3 runs to 16 residues. Germline values: CDR1 SGHRS, CDR2 YFSETQ. The V segment lost 0 bases and the J segment 7 bases; nucleotides outside the gene matches: 7. CDR3 in amino acids: CASSLDLDRINSPLHF. Here the CDR3 DNA reads TGCGCCAGCAGCTTGGATCTGGACAGGATAAATTCACCCCTCCACTTT.

The CDR3, as DNA: TGTGCCAGCACCTCCGCGGGACTAGCTTCCGAGACCCAGTACTTC. Its protein product is CASTSAGLASETQYF. V usage is TRBV7-8 and J usage is TRBJ2-5; 9 bases align to TRBD2. Germline trimming cut 7 bases from V and 5 bases from J; bases unmatched to any gene: 11. Per the germline V gene, CDR1 is SGHVS and CDR2 is FQNEAQ. The CDR3 spans 15 residues.